This passage covers 5 T cell receptor beta chains from one sample sequenced in a study of siplizumab effects on memory and regulatory T cells. Data came from immunoSEQ multiplex PCR; TCRdb stores just in-frame clones and leaves some out. The sample lists 85,000 to 95,000 clones; 94% were seen once. The sequencing input was non-Treg CD4+ T cells sorted from blood. These receptor sequences come from a human donor in good health.

V usage is TRBV5-1 and J usage is TRBJ2-7; D tentatively fits TRBD1 or TRBD2 (5 bases each). Trimming cost V 0 bases and J 5 bases, with 15 bases left between them. The V gene's germline CDR1 is SGHRS and CDR2 YFSETQ. This CDR3 is built from 15 residues. CDR3 amino acids: CASSLGGRLTHEQYF. The CDR3 region has the DNA TGCGCCAGCAGCTTGGGGGGACGCCTAACTCACGAGCAGTACTTC. Supplemented by reference TRBV5-1 and TRBJ2-7, the full variable domain reads KAGVTQTPRYLIKTRGQQVTLSCSPISGHRSVSWYQQTPGQGLQFLFEYFSETQRNKGNFPGRFSGRQFSNSRSEMNVSTLELGDSALYLCASSLGGRLTHEQYFGPGTRLTVT.

V gene TRBV2 combines with J gene TRBJ1-5; a weak D match, TRBD1 (6 bases). Germline V lookup: CDR1 SNHLY, CDR2 FYNNEI. V lost 8 bases and J 5 bases, leaving 13 bases between the germline ends. The CDR3 runs 13 residues. CDR3 region: CASRERTDQPQHF. CDR3 coding DNA: TGTGCCAGCCGCGAGAGGACAGATCAGCCCCAGCATTTT.

This sequence joins TRBV14 and TRBJ1-2, with D perhaps matching TRBD1 (5 bases). CDR3 size: 18 residues. Germline V CDR1 and CDR2: SGHDN, FVKESK. With 4 bases removed from V and 4 bases from J, the gap between germline ends came to 25 bases. CDR3 residues: CASSPRGGAVVSLYGYTF. In DNA, the CDR3 is TGTGCCAGCAGCCCGCGGGGCGGGGCCGTCGTCAGCCTCTATGGCTACACCTTC.

The chain links TRBV7-9 to TRBJ2-2, with TRBD1 as a possible D gene (6 bases). V dropped 11 bases and J dropped 0 bases, with 13 bases sitting between them. The CDR3 is made up of 14 amino acids. Germline CDR1 is SEHNR and CDR2 is FQNEAQ (reference sequence). The CDR3 coding sequence is TGTGCCGGGATACAGGGTTCGAACACCGGGGAGCTGTTTTTT. Amino acid sequence: CAGIQGSNTGELFF. The entire variable domain, with the rest obtained from reference TRBV7-9 and TRBJ2-2, is as follows: DTGVSQNPRHKITKRGQNVTFRCDPISEHNRLYWYRQTLGQGPEFLTYFQNEAQLEKSRLLSDRFSAERPKGSFSTLEIQRTEQGDSAMYLCAGIQGSNTGELFFGEGSRLTVL.

This rearrangement joins TRBV9 to TRBJ1-2, with D possibly TRBD1 on 6 matching bases. The V gene's germline CDR1 is SGDLS and CDR2 YYNGEE. The CDR3 spans 15 residues. V shed 0 bases and J shed 5 bases, with 14 bases lying between them. CDR3 nucleotide sequence: TGTGCCAGCAGCGTAGCTCAGGGGCTCGGTTATGGCTACACCTTC. Translated: CASSVAQGLGYGYTF. Full variable domain (remainder filled in from reference TRBV9 and TRBJ1-2): DSGVTQTPKHLITATGQRVTLRCSPRSGDLSVYWYQQSLDQGLQFLIQYYNGEERAKGNILERFSAQQFPDLHSELNLSSLELGDSALYFCASSVAQGLGYGYTFGSGTRLTVV.